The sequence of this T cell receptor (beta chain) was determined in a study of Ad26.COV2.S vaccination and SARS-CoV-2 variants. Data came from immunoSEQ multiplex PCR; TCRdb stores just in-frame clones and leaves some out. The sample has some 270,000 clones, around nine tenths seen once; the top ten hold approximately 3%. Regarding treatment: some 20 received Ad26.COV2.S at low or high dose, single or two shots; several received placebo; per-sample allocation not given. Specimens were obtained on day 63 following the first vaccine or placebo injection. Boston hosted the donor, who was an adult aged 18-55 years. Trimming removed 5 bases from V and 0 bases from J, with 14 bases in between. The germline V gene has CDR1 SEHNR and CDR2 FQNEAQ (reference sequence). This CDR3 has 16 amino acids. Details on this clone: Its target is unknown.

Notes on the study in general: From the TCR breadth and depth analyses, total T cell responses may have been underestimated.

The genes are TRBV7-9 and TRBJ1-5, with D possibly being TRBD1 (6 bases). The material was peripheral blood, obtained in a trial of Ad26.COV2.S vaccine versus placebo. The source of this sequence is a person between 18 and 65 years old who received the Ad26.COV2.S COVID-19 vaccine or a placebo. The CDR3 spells CASSPFRDNSNQPQHF. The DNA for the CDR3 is TGTGCCAGCAGCCCGTTCCGGGACAATAGCAATCAGCCCCAGCATTTT.